This T cell receptor beta chain came from a study of blood T cell repertoires in COVID-19. Germline loops: CDR1 SNHLY, CDR2 FYNNEI. V was clipped by 7 bases and J by 7 bases, with 25 bases between them. The CDR3 length is 16 residues. Sequenced by immunoSEQ multiplex PCR; TCRdb stores in-frame clones only, minus some. The sample lists 150,000 to 200,000 clones; roughly 90% were seen once. The gene calls are TRBV2 and TRBJ1-2; D may be TRBD1 (6 bases). Sequencing was carried out using peripheral blood. This clonotype was obtained from a man aged 60 to 69 with active or convalescent COVID-19. The CDR3 loop is CASIGRTGSLFGGYTF. In nucleotides, the CDR3 is TGTGCCAGCATCGGTCGTACAGGGAGCCTGTTCGGTGGCTACACCTTC.